Following are 3 T cell receptor beta chains from one sample sequenced in a study of blood T cell repertoires in COVID-19. The table came from immunoSEQ multiplex PCR; TCRdb's copy has only in-frame clones and leaves some out. Of 120,000 or so clones in the sample, about 80% are singletons; the top ten hold around a third. Sequencing was done on a sample of peripheral blood. The receptors were gathered from a man aged 40-50 years with active or convalescent COVID-19.

This clone turned up a few times. The V call is TRBV7-9, the J call TRBJ1-2; D uncertain. Germline lookup yields CDR1 SEHNR and CDR2 FQNEAQ (reference sequence). V lost 1 base to trimming and J lost 7 bases, with 10 bases between them. The CDR3 runs 13 residues. For the CDR3, the DNA is TGTGCCAGCAGCTTAGATAATCTCCCTGGCTACACCTTC. Protein: CASSLDNLPGYTF.

The chain couples TRBV2 to TRBJ1-1; a weak D match, TRBD1 (5 bases). The ends were cut back, 7 bases at V and 5 bases at J, with 14 bases in the middle. Germline CDR1 and CDR2: SNHLY and FYNNEI. The CDR3 consists of 13 residues. CDR3 sequence (DNA): TGTGCCAGCATCTCACAGGCAGATACTGAAGCTTTCTTT. Its protein is CASISQADTEAFF.

The table lists this clone with many counts. The chain couples TRBV2 to TRBJ1-1; no reliable D call. The CDR3 extends over 13 amino acids. Per germline, CDR1 SNHLY and CDR2 FYNNEI. V was shortened by 3 bases and J by 3 bases, with 8 bases between the two germline ends. The CDR3 is CASSDTVDTEAFF. CDR3 DNA: TGTGCCAGCAGTGATACAGTGGACACTGAAGCTTTCTTT.